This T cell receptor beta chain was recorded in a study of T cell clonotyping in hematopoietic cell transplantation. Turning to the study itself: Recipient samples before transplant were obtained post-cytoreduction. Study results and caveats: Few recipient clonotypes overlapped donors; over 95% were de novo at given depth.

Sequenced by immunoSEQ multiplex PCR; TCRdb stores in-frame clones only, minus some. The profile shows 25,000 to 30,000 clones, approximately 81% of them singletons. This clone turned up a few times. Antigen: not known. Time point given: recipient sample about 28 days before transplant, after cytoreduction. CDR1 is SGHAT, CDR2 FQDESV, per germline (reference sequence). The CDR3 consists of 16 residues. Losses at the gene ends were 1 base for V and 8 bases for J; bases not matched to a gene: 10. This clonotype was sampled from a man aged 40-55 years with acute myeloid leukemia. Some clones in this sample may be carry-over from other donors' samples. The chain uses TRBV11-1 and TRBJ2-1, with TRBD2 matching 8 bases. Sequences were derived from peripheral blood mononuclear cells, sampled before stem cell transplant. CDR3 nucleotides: TGTGCCAGCAGCTTAGAACAATCCGGGACTAGTGATGAGCAGTTCTTC. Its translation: CASSLEQSGTSDEQFF.